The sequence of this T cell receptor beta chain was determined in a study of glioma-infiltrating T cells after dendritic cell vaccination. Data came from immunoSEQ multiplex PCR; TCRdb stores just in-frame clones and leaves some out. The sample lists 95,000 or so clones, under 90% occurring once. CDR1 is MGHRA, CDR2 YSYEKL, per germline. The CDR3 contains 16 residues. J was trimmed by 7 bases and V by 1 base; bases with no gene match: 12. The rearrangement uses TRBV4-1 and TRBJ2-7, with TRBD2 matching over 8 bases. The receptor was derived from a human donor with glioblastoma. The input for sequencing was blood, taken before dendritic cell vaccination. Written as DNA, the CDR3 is TGCGCCAGCAGCCAAGGCAGGGGCGGGAGGAACCTGGAGCAGTACTTC. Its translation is CASSQGRGGRNLEQYF.